This T cell receptor beta chain came from a study of CD8 T cells in ankylosing spondylitis. The study's findings and limits: Earlier work had already found some motif variants in reactive arthritis synovial fluid and blood. One TCR beta motif, made up of eight or nine highly homologous variants, appeared characteristic of ankylosing spondylitis blood. Reportedly, significant enrichment of disease-linked clones occurred in matched ankylosing spondylitis synovial fluid.

This CDR3 has 12 residues. Germline values: CDR1 MNHEY, CDR2 SVGAGI. Trimming removed 7 bases from V and 3 bases from J, with 6 bases in between. This clonotype has ten or more counts. Its antigen is as yet unknown. For TCR beta, libraries came from quantitative 5'-RACE with molecular barcodes. TCRdb processed the 5' RACE reads anew with MiXCR; each CDR3 protein has one entry. The table lists 200,000 or so distinct CDR3 sequences, approximately 24% of them singletons, with approximately 6.6% in the top ten. Source material: blood, either unsorted or a sorted T cell fraction (not recorded which). This TCR was recovered from a male donor with ankylosing spondylitis or in good health (not recorded which). This chain links TRBV6-5 with TRBJ2-2; D is undetermined. The CDR3 DNA follows: TGTGCCAGCACCGGCGACACCGGGGAGCTGTTTTTT. It specifies CASTGDTGELFF.